Sequencing of this T cell receptor (beta chain) was carried out in a study of cytomegalovirus exposure and HLA in healthy donors. Study at large: Of over 350 genotyped donors, roughly 76% grouped in the Caucasian-associated ancestry cluster.

This clone was picked up one time. The target antigen is unknown. The germline gives CDR1 SGDLS, CDR2 YYNGEE. This CDR3 is built from 14 residues. Losses at the gene ends were 3 bases for V and 6 bases for J; bases not matched to a gene: 7. A multiplex PCR was run with 60 Vbeta primers and 13 Jbeta primers. Sequencing used immunoSEQ multiplex PCR; TCRdb keeps in-frame clones, though not all of them. The sample includes about 82,000 clones, 74% of them seen just once. Study results and caveats: The CMV antigen specificity of a few CMV-associated chains was confirmed through in vitro analysis.

This rearrangement joins TRBV9 to TRBJ2-3, with 7 bases identical to TRBD1. The sample comprised PBMCs. This receptor was obtained from a man in his forties in good health and CMV-seropositive. This CDR3 is CASSEDRVDDTQYF. CDR3 sequence (DNA): TGTGCCAGCAGCGAAGACAGGGTGGACGATACGCAGTATTTT.